The 18 T cell receptor beta chains in this list originate from one sample, sequenced in a study of blood T cell repertoires in COVID-19 (dated by TCRdb to about 2020). Library prep was done by the immunoSEQ multiplex PCR assay. TCRdb's version of the immuneACCESS table is confined to in-frame rearrangements and falls short of the full clone set. An unresolved V gene accounts for under half of the shortfall where checked; the remainder is of unknown origin. For this sample there are 130,000 to 150,000 clones; about 87% appear just once. In total, the top ten clones hold 8.6% of the sample. The sample was peripheral blood. All receptors come from a woman in her 50s with active or convalescent COVID-19.

The chain combines TRBV28 with TRBJ1-5; 10 bases map to TRBD1. Trimming at V came to 6 bases and at J to 2 bases, leaving 10 bases not matched to a gene. Germline values: CDR1 MDHEN, CDR2 SYDVKM. This CDR3 has 17 residues. The CDR3 spells CASSIPIGTGGNQPQHF. CDR3 bases: TGTGCCAGCAGCATACCCATAGGGACAGGGGGCAATCAGCCCCAGCATTTT.

This sequence joins TRBV29-1 and TRBJ1-2; tentative D call: TRBD1 (6 bases). The CDR3 runs to 13 residues. V was shortened by 2 bases and J by 7 bases, with 14 bases between the two germline ends. Germline-derived CDR1 and CDR2 are SQVTM and ANQGSEA. The CDR3 sequence is CSVELGGGAGYTF. Written as DNA, the CDR3 is TGCAGCGTTGAATTGGGAGGGGGTGCTGGCTACACCTTC. The complete variable domain, with remaining parts taken from reference TRBV29-1 and TRBJ1-2, reads SAVISQKPSRDICQRGTSLTIQCQVDSQVTMMFWYRQQPGQSLTLIATANQGSEATYESGFVIDKFPISRPNLTFSTLTVSNMSPEDSSIYLCSVELGGGAGYTFGSGTRLTVV.

The V call is TRBV19, the J call TRBJ1-4; TRBD1 matches 9 bases. This CDR3 is 14 amino acids long. V dropped 5 bases and J dropped 7; count of bases not matched to a gene: 5. The germline gives CDR1 LNHDA, CDR2 SQIVND (reference sequence). CDR3 sequence: CASSEGQGVEKLFF. DNA of the CDR3: TGTGCCAGTAGTGAGGGACAGGGTGTTGAAAAACTGTTTTTT.

V gene TRBV18 combines with J gene TRBJ1-2; D remains ambiguous. This CDR3 region has 14 residues. CDR1 and CDR2 from the germline V gene are KGHSH and LQKENI. The V end lost 2 bases, the J end lost 2 bases, and 9 bases lay between the germline ends. CDR3 loop: CASSPSDNNYGYTF. The CDR3, as DNA: TGTGCCAGCTCACCATCCGACAACAACTATGGCTACACCTTC.

A few counts support this clone. The J gene is TRBJ1-5, the V gene TRBV19; TRBD1 is a possible D gene (6 bases). This CDR3 contains 15 residues. V was cut by 6 bases and J by 3 bases, with 15 bases left in between. Germline V lookup: CDR1 LNHDA, CDR2 SQIVND (reference sequence). CDR3 nucleotide sequence: TGTGCCAGTAGGACCGGGACACAATACAATCAGCCCCAGCATTTT. Translation gives CASRTGTQYNQPQHF. Full variable domain (remainder filled in from reference TRBV19 and TRBJ1-5): DGGITQSPKYLFRKEGQNVTLSCEQNLNHDAMYWYRQDPGQGLRLIYYSQIVNDFQKGDIAEGYSVSREKKESFPLTVTSAQKNPTAFYLCASRTGTQYNQPQHFGDGTRLSIL.

In this sample, this clone turned up a few times. The chain couples TRBV5-1 to TRBJ1-1, with TRBD1 identical over 7 bases. The CDR3 totals 14 residues. V was pared by 3 bases and J by 4 bases, with 6 bases of the junction left unmatched. Germline lookup yields CDR1 SGHRS and CDR2 YFSETQ. The CDR3 protein is CASSSLQGSTEAFF. The CDR3 DNA reads as TGCGCCAGCAGCTCATTACAGGGGTCCACTGAAGCTTTCTTT.

The chain recombines TRBV19 with TRBJ1-1, with 7 bases identical to TRBD1. Germline trimming cut 11 bases from V and 7 bases from J; bases unmatched to any gene: 13. Germline-derived CDR1 and CDR2 are LNHDA and SQIVND (reference sequence). The CDR3 runs to 13 residues. The CDR3 coding sequence is TGTGCCGGGTCGGCCAGGGGGACTGGTGAAGCTTTCTTT. This encodes CAGSARGTGEAFF.

This chain joins TRBV7-9 and TRBJ2-2; D possibly corresponds to TRBD2 (6 bases). Deletions cut 6 bases from V and 0 bases from J, with 17 bases between. The CDR3 has 17 residues. Looked up from germline, CDR1 is SEHNR and CDR2 is FQNEAQ (reference sequence). The CDR3: CASRRRVGGSNTGELFF. In DNA form, the CDR3 reads TGTGCCAGCAGGCGAAGAGTGGGAGGATCGAACACCGGGGAGCTGTTTTTT.

The chain has TRBV5-4 and TRBJ1-1; 8 positions agree with TRBD1. With 4 bases clipped from V and 2 bases from J, the junction kept 7 bases outside the gene matches. Germline CDR1 is SGHNT and CDR2 is YYREEE (reference sequence). This CDR3 has 15 amino acids. In nucleotides, the CDR3 is TGTGCCAGCAGCAAACCGACAGGGGTTAACACTGAAGCTTTCTTT. Protein: CASSKPTGVNTEAFF.

V and J are TRBV29-1 and TRBJ1-1; TRBD1 might be the D (6 bases). The CDR3 is 13 amino acids. CDR1 and CDR2 (germline): SQVTM, ANQGSEA. Trimming took off 4 bases at V and 2 bases at J, with 11 bases between the two ends. The CDR3 region has the DNA TGCAGCGTTGGGGGGGGCCGTAACACTGAAGCTTTCTTT. It is translated as CSVGGGRNTEAFF.

The chain couples TRBV29-1 to TRBJ2-3, with D maybe TRBD2 (7 bases). Germline values: CDR1 SQVTM, CDR2 ANQGSEA. This CDR3 is 14 amino acids long. The ends were cut back, 4 bases at V and 0 bases at J, with 11 bases in the middle. The CDR3 spells CSVGGGVSTDTQYF. CDR3 nucleotides: TGCAGCGTTGGAGGGGGGGTCAGCACAGATACGCAGTATTTT.

J is TRBJ1-1 and V is TRBV18, with TRBD1 as a possible D gene (5 bases). This CDR3 spans 13 amino acids. Trimming took off 5 bases at V and 5 bases at J, with 12 bases between the two ends. The germline CDR1 and CDR2 sequences are KGHSH and LQKENI. The CDR3 DNA reads TGTGCCAGCTCAATGGGCAGGGAAACTGAAGCTTTCTTT. Protein sequence: CASSMGRETEAFF.

The chain uses TRBV21-1 and TRBJ1-5; TRBD1 was called by the table and not checked on the DNA. TRBV21-1 is marked as a pseudogene. The CDR3 has 12 amino acids. CDR3: CASRASNQPQHF. The DNA of the CDR3 is TGTGCCAGCAGGGCAAGCAATCAGCCCCAGCATTTT.

The count of this clone is one. The chain is built from TRBV3-1 (or the pseudogene TRBV3-2) and TRBJ1-2; possibly TRBD1 for D (6 bases). The CDR3 covers 15 residues. CDR1 and CDR2 from the germline V gene are LGHDT and YNNKEL (reference sequence). The V and J ends lost 1 base and 6 bases respectively, with 15 bases between them. CDR3 amino acids: CASSQAGGGRDGYTF. CDR3 nucleotide sequence: TGTGCCAGCAGCCAAGCGGGAGGGGGGCGAGATGGCTACACCTTC.

The V call is TRBV5-4, the J call TRBJ2-3, with 13 bases matching TRBD2. This CDR3 spans 14 amino acids. V was clipped by 4 bases and J by 6 bases; unmatched bases: 2. Germline CDR1 reads SGHNT; CDR2 reads YYREEE (reference sequence). This chain's CDR3 is CASSTSGGADTQYF. The CDR3 DNA follows: TGTGCCAGCAGCACTAGCGGGGGGGCGGATACGCAGTATTTT.

Only a few counts were recorded for this clone. This chain joins TRBV6-2 or TRBV6-3 and TRBJ2-1, with 8 bases identical to TRBD2. Trimming removed 0 bases from V and 0 bases from J; junction bases left unmatched: 10. The CDR3 is 19 amino acids. CDR1 MNHEY and CDR2 SVGEGT come from the germline V gene. CDR3 DNA: TGTGCCAGCAGTTACTCCCATATACTAGCGGTAAGCTCCTACAATGAGCAGTTCTTC. Amino acid sequence: CASSYSHILAVSSYNEQFF.

As regards this clone: One junction end disagrees with the germline gene, perhaps due to a read error. The chain combines TRBV4-2 with TRBJ2-7; D is possibly TRBD1 (6 bases). Germline V lookup: CDR1 LGHNA, CDR2 YNFKEQ. The CDR3 length is 14 residues. CDR3 region: CASSQEGTQLPRKF. DNA of the CDR3: TGTGCCAGCAGCCAAGAGGGGACACAGTTACCCAGGAAGTTC.

The chain couples TRBV10-3 to TRBJ1-1; 11 bases agree with TRBD1. Trimming at V came to 8 bases and at J to 1 base, leaving 9 bases not matched to a gene. The CDR3 has 16 amino acids. The germline CDR1 and CDR2 sequences are ENHRY and SYGVKD. Written as DNA, the CDR3 is TGTGCCATCGCACGAGGACAGGGGGCGGAGAACACTGAAGCTTTCTTT. It specifies CAIARGQGAENTEAFF.